The 31 T cell receptor beta chains below were found in one sample sequenced in a study of beta chain features in type 1 diabetes (dated by TCRdb to 2017 to 2018). Libraries were prepared through the immunoSEQ multiplex PCR assay. All of the isolated RNA was reverse transcribed with the High Capacity cDNA Reverse Transcription Kit, so expressed TCRB transcripts were sequenced. TCRdb mirrors the immuneACCESS table, restricted to in-frame sequences. Some clones are absent from its copies; in checked studies, under half trace to an unresolved V gene, and the reason for the others is unknown. The sample table contains 360,000 or so clones; only one count was recorded for less than 20% of them. 0.044% of the sample goes to the ten largest clones. Source material: naive CD4+ T cells from blood. Sample cell subset or site, as interpreted from the label and publication: true naive CD4+ T cells. The receptors originated from a woman aged 18-29 years in good health.

The chain couples TRBV30 to TRBJ1-1; D may be TRBD1 (6 bases). The V gene lost 4 bases and the J gene lost 2 bases, with 11 bases spanning the gap. Germline V gene lookup returns CDR1 GTSNPN and CDR2 SVGIG (reference sequence). The CDR3 extends over 13 amino acids. The CDR3 protein is CAWTQGHNTEAFF. CDR3 coding DNA: TGTGCCTGGACCCAGGGGCATAACACTGAAGCTTTCTTT.

The chain carries TRBV18 and TRBJ2-7; possibly TRBD1 for D (6 bases). The germline V and J ends were trimmed by 3 bases and 3 bases, with 9 bases remaining between them. This CDR3 has 13 residues. Per germline, CDR1 KGHSH and CDR2 LQKENI. In DNA form, the CDR3 reads TGTGCCAGCTCACCTGCAGGGGTCTACGAGCAGTACTTC. Amino acids: CASSPAGVYEQYF.

This clone came up a few times. The chain combines TRBV2 with TRBJ2-3; D unresolved. The V gene's germline CDR1 is SNHLY and CDR2 FYNNEI. V lost 5 bases, J lost 4 bases, and 7 bases lay in between. This CDR3 region has 12 residues. The CDR3 loop reads CASSMRADTQYF. The CDR3 DNA reads as TGTGCCAGCAGTATGAGAGCAGATACGCAGTATTTT.

Turning to this clone: This same CDR3 is encoded by further DNA sequences in the sample. The V call is TRBV18, the J call TRBJ2-3; D is undetermined. The CDR3 is 14 residues long. With 5 bases removed from V and 0 bases from J, the gap between germline ends came to 9 bases. Germline V gene lookup returns CDR1 KGHSH and CDR2 LQKENI. CDR3 protein: CASSTGPSTDTQYF. The CDR3 DNA reads as TGTGCCAGCTCAACGGGTCCTAGCACAGATACGCAGTATTTT.

This clone was found a few times. The V gene is TRBV29-1, the J gene TRBJ2-5, with D maybe TRBD2 (5 bases). Between the trimmed V and J ends, which lost 4 bases and 7 bases, there was a span of 16 bases. Germline V gene data show CDR1 as SQVTM and CDR2 as ANQGSEA. The CDR3 loop spans 13 amino acids. CDR3 DNA sequence: TGCAGCGTTGCTCCGCGGGTTTTCGGGACCCAGTACTTC. Encoded protein: CSVAPRVFGTQYF.

This clone was observed a handful of times. This chain uses TRBV9 with TRBJ2-7; possible D gene TRBD2, 7 bases. This CDR3 comprises 13 residues. Trimming stripped 7 bases from V and 6 bases from J, with 17 bases between. Germline assignment: CDR1 SGDLS and CDR2 YYNGEE. CDR3 region: CASGGRERVEQYF. CDR3 nucleotide sequence: TGTGCCAGCGGGGGGCGGGAGAGGGTCGAGCAGTACTTC. Together with reference TRBV9 and TRBJ2-7, the CDR3 gives the full variable domain: DSGVTQTPKHLITATGQRVTLRCSPRSGDLSVYWYQQSLDQGLQFLIQYYNGEERAKGNILERFSAQQFPDLHSELNLSSLELGDSALYFCASGGRERVEQYFGPGTRLTVT.

There are a few counts of this clone. This rearrangement joins TRBV4-1 to TRBJ1-3; no firm D call. V gave up 0 bases and J gave up 0 bases, with 6 bases separating them. CDR1 MGHRA and CDR2 YSYEKL come from the germline V gene. The CDR3 runs 15 residues. The CDR3 sequence: CASSQDWSSGNTIYF. CDR3 sequence (DNA): TGCGCCAGCAGCCAAGATTGGAGCTCTGGAAACACCATATATTTT.

V usage is TRBV10-3 and J usage is TRBJ1-2; D is unclear. There are 12 residues in the CDR3. Germline V gives CDR1 ENHRY, CDR2 SYGVKD. V was pared by 6 bases and J by 8 bases, with 13 bases between. The CDR3 sequence is CAISVPGGGYTF. The DNA of the CDR3 is TGTGCCATCAGCGTCCCGGGAGGAGGCTACACCTTC.

This clone was counted between two and nine times. The chain carries TRBV29-1 and TRBJ2-1; 7 bases are a match to TRBD1. The V segment lost 7 bases and the J segment 3 bases; nucleotides outside the gene matches: 9. Germline V gene data show CDR1 as SQVTM and CDR2 as ANQGSEA. This CDR3 is built from 14 residues. The CDR3 DNA reads TGCAGCGCCCTCGGACAGGCAATCTACAATGAGCAGTTCTTC. This sequence encodes CSALGQAIYNEQFF.

This clone has a handful of counts. The rearrangement joins TRBV4-3 to TRBJ2-1, with 8 bases fitting TRBD2. The CDR3 sequence is 16 residues long. Germline CDR1 and CDR2: LGHNA and YSLEER. The V segment lost 4 bases and the J segment 1 base; nucleotides outside the gene matches: 6. In DNA, the CDR3 is TGCGCCAGCAGCCGGCGGGGGGACCGGTCCTACAATGAGCAGTTCTTC. It encodes CASSRRGDRSYNEQFF.

This clone was detected a few times. V is TRBV18 and J is TRBJ2-1; 12 positions agree with TRBD1. The germline V gene encodes CDR1 KGHSH and CDR2 LQKENI. V lost 5 bases, J lost 10 bases, and 3 bases stayed unmatched. The CDR3 sequence is 13 residues long. Here the CDR3 reads CASSAGTGGEQFF. Written as DNA, the CDR3 is TGTGCCAGCTCAGCAGGGACAGGGGGCGAGCAGTTCTTC.

This clone was found a few times. The chain carries TRBV7-2 and TRBJ2-7, with D maybe TRBD1 (5 bases). Trimming removed 4 bases at V and 3 bases at J, with 10 bases between. Germline V CDR1 and CDR2: SGHTA, FQGNSA. The CDR3 totals 13 residues. The CDR3 DNA reads TGTGCCAGCAGCTCGGACAACCTCTACGAGCAGTACTTC. Its protein is CASSSDNLYEQYF.

The table lists this clone with a few counts. This chain links TRBV2 with TRBJ1-2; possibly TRBD1 for D (5 bases). The CDR3 covers 14 residues. Germline CDR1 is SNHLY and CDR2 is FYNNEI. The V end was cut by 6 bases, the J end by 4 bases, with 15 bases between. CDR3 bases: TGTGCCAGCAGGCCTGAAGGGGTGGGCTATGGCTACACCTTC. Its protein product is CASRPEGVGYGYTF.

The V call is TRBV5-1, the J call TRBJ2-5, with 7 bases fitting TRBD2. V lost 0 bases, J lost 5 bases, and 19 bases stayed unmatched. This CDR3 has 19 residues. Per germline, CDR1 SGHRS and CDR2 YFSETQ. This CDR3 is CASSLVGSGRRSSRETQYF. The CDR3 region has the DNA TGCGCCAGCAGCTTGGTTGGTAGCGGGCGCCGGAGTAGTAGGGAGACCCAGTACTTC.

The gene calls are TRBV5-1 and TRBJ2-4; 7 bases map to TRBD1. V dropped 4 bases and J dropped 9; count of bases not matched to a gene: 7. This CDR3 has 13 residues. Per the germline V gene, CDR1 is SGHRS and CDR2 is YFSETQ. The CDR3 loop reads CASSTEQGTIQYF. The CDR3 nucleotides are TGCGCCAGCAGCACCGAACAGGGGACCATTCAGTACTTC.

The sample holds a few counts of this clone. This chain uses TRBV7-9 with TRBJ1-1, with D tentatively TRBD1 (6 bases). Trimming pared 5 bases from V and 1 base from J, leaving 8 bases between. Germline V gene data show CDR1 as SEHNR and CDR2 as FQNEAQ (reference sequence). There are 13 residues in the CDR3. The CDR3 sequence: CASSRQENTEAFF. The CDR3 bases are TGTGCCAGCAGCCGACAGGAGAACACTGAAGCTTTCTTT. The whole variable domain, filled in from reference TRBV7-9 and TRBJ1-1, reads DTGVSQNPRHKITKRGQNVTFRCDPISEHNRLYWYRQTLGQGPEFLTYFQNEAQLEKSRLLSDRFSAERPKGSFSTLEIQRTEQGDSAMYLCASSRQENTEAFFGQGTRLTVV.

This clone showed up just a few times. The chain has TRBV7-2 and TRBJ2-1, with 16 nucleotides matching TRBD2. With 5 bases clipped from V and 4 bases from J, the junction kept 8 bases outside the gene matches. CDR1 is SGHTA, CDR2 FQGNSA, per germline. The CDR3 sequence is 18 residues long. In DNA, the CDR3 is TGTGCCAGCAGCGCTAATCCGGGACTAGCGGGGGGGTACAATGAGCAGTTCTTC. Protein sequence: CASSANPGLAGGYNEQFF.

This rearrangement joins TRBV5-1 to TRBJ1-2; possible D gene TRBD1, 6 bases. With 4 bases removed from V and 6 bases from J, the gap between germline ends came to 22 bases. The germline V gene encodes CDR1 SGHRS and CDR2 YFSETQ. The CDR3 contains 16 residues. The CDR3 spells CASSPDLQGFRNGYTF. The CDR3 DNA reads as TGCGCCAGCAGCCCCGACTTACAGGGTTTTAGGAATGGCTACACCTTC.

The chain joins TRBV6-5 to TRBJ2-1, with a tentative D call TRBD2 (6 bases). This CDR3 spans 14 amino acids. V was trimmed by 1 base and J by 5 bases, leaving 9 bases between them. The germline V gene encodes CDR1 MNHEY and CDR2 SVGAGI. CDR3 in amino acids: CASSYWGGNNEQFF. CDR3 sequence (DNA): TGTGCCAGCAGTTACTGGGGCGGGAACAATGAGCAGTTCTTC.

In this sample, this clone turned up a few times. The chain couples TRBV29-1 to TRBJ2-2; 7 nucleotides match TRBD1. The CDR3 length is 14 residues. The germline V gene encodes CDR1 SQVTM and CDR2 ANQGSEA. With V trimmed by 6 bases and J by 4 bases, 8 bases remained unmatched. CDR3 amino acids: CSVKGALGTGELFF. The CDR3 region has the DNA TGCAGCGTGAAGGGGGCCTTGGGCACCGGGGAGCTGTTTTTT.

The gene calls are TRBV27 and TRBJ1-2; 9 positions match TRBD1. Germline CDR1 is MNHEY and CDR2 is SMNVEV (reference sequence). After removal of 5 bases from V and 4 bases from J, the junction contained 8 bases not matched to a gene. The CDR3 contains 15 residues. The CDR3 bases are TGTGCCAGCAGTGCCCGGACAGGGGCTTTCTATGGCTACACCTTC. Translated, it gives CASSARTGAFYGYTF.

The chain has TRBV5-1 and TRBJ1-2; TRBD1 agrees at 8 bases. The V and J ends lost 0 bases and 6 bases, in that order; junction bases with no gene match: 10. Looked up from germline, CDR1 is SGHRS and CDR2 is YFSETQ. The length of the CDR3 is 16 residues. CDR3 in DNA: TGCGCCAGCAGCTTGGCCAGCCAGGGGGCGCGGAATGGCTACACCTTC. Encoded protein: CASSLASQGARNGYTF.

This clone was detected only a few times. The chain joins TRBV7-9 to TRBJ1-1; D ambiguous. The V and J ends lost 4 bases and 6 bases respectively, with 6 bases between them. CDR3 length equals 11 residues. The germline CDR1 and CDR2 sequences are SEHNR and FQNEAQ (reference sequence). CDR3 residues: CASSSVPEAFF. The DNA for the CDR3 is TGTGCCAGCAGCTCAGTACCTGAAGCTTTCTTT.

J is TRBJ2-7 and V is TRBV5-6, with 12 bases that match TRBD1. V lost 4 bases, J lost 1 base, and 6 bases stayed unmatched. Germline assignment: CDR1 SGHDT and CDR2 YYEEEE. The CDR3 is 16 residues long. This CDR3 reads CASSPGTGGWSYEQYF. The CDR3 nucleotides read TGTGCCAGCAGCCCCGGGACAGGGGGCTGGTCCTACGAGCAGTACTTC.

This CDR3 is CASSRTANTEAFF. In DNA form, the CDR3 reads TGTGCCAGCAGCCGGACAGCGAACACTGAAGCTTTCTTT. This rearrangement joins TRBV5-4 to TRBJ1-1; the D gene is possibly TRBD1 (6 bases). The ends were cut back, 4 bases at V and 1 base at J, with 8 bases in the middle. Germline lookup yields CDR1 SGHNT and CDR2 YYREEE (reference sequence). This CDR3 region has 13 residues.

In this sample, this clone turned up a few times. The chain uses TRBV7-8 and TRBJ2-1; tentatively, D is TRBD2 (6 bases). Germline V CDR1 and CDR2: SGHVS, FQNEAQ. The CDR3 spans 16 residues. V lost 4 bases and J 7 bases, leaving 20 bases between the germline ends. The CDR3 DNA is TGTGCCAGCAGCTACCCAGGCGGGGCGCCGAGGAATGAGCAGTTCTTC. Translated, it gives CASSYPGGAPRNEQFF.

J is TRBJ2-1 and V is TRBV11-2; TRBD2 might be the D (6 bases). The CDR3 extends over 15 amino acids. Germline V CDR1 and CDR2: SGHAT, FQNNGV. V was shortened by 3 bases and J by 1 base, with 10 bases between the two germline ends. The CDR3 coding sequence is TGTGCCAGCAGCTTCCGTGGGGGGTCCTACAATGAGCAGTTCTTC. Protein product: CASSFRGGSYNEQFF. Looking up the rest from reference TRBV11-2 and TRBJ2-1 gives the full variable domain: EAGVAQSPRYKIIEKRQSVAFWCNPISGHATLYWYQQILGQGPKLLIQFQNNGVVDDSQLPKDRFSAERLKGVDSTLKIQPAKLEDSAVYLCASSFRGGSYNEQFFGPGTRLTVL.

This clone has a handful of counts. The V and J genes are TRBV18 and TRBJ2-1; 8 positions match TRBD2. This CDR3 contains 15 residues. Germline V CDR1 and CDR2: KGHSH, LQKENI. The junction had 8 bases not matched to a gene; V was cut back by 3 bases and J by 7 bases. CDR3 sequence: CASSPGTSGGNEQFF. In DNA, the CDR3 is TGTGCCAGCTCACCCGGGACCTCGGGAGGGAATGAGCAGTTCTTC.

CDR3 amino acids: CASSRESYGYTF. CDR3 bases: TGTGCCAGCAGCCGGGAGAGCTATGGCTACACCTTC. The chain joins TRBV5-6 to TRBJ1-2, with D unresolved. Germline V CDR1 and CDR2: SGHDT, YYEEEE. V was trimmed by 4 bases and J by 4 bases, leaving 8 bases between them. The CDR3 extends over 12 amino acids.

This clone was seen only a few times. This sequence joins TRBV5-4 and TRBJ1-6; no clear D gene. V shed 3 bases and J shed 8 bases, with 12 bases lying between them. In germline, CDR1 is SGHNT, CDR2 YYREEE (reference sequence). This CDR3 spans 14 amino acids. CDR3 coding DNA: TGTGCCAGCAGCTCGAGCCGGGATGATTCACCCCTCCACTTT. It translates to CASSSSRDDSPLHF.

This clone has just a few counts. The V and J genes are TRBV29-1 and TRBJ1-3; tentatively, D is TRBD1 (5 bases). The germline V gene encodes CDR1 SQVTM and CDR2 ANQGSEA. V was cut by 7 bases and J by 7 bases, with 23 bases left in between. There are 15 residues in the CDR3. The CDR3 loop reads CSASTLAGRGNTIYF. DNA of the CDR3: TGCAGCGCCTCCACACTGGCGGGGCGCGGGAACACCATATATTTT.